This TCR beta chain was found in a study of T cells in Graves' hyperthyroidism and ophthalmopathy. TCR beta CDR3 regions were amplified from RNA. First-round RT-PCR targeting the TCR CDR3 was performed with the HTBI primer set. MiXCR was run by TCRdb on the multiplex PCR reads, yielding one entry per CDR3 protein. The repertoire has 600,000 to 850,000 distinct CDR3 sequences, 18% of them found once; the top ten carry about a sixth. Newly diagnosed hyperthyroidism patients aged 18 to 65 years had disease lasting under 2 months. Lactation, pregnancy, other autoimmune disease or uncontrolled infection led to exclusion of patients. Blood sampling occurred at first hyperthyroidism diagnosis, ahead of any ophthalmopathy symptoms. Germline V CDR1 and CDR2: SEHNR, FQNEAQ (reference sequence). V dropped 8 bases and J dropped 2; count of bases not matched to a gene: 5. The CDR3 loop spans 15 amino acids. This clonotype was detected a few times.

The chain employs TRBV7-9 and TRBJ2-6; TRBD2 agrees at 8 bases. The sample was blood. This TCR was sampled from a woman in her forties or fifties with Graves' hyperthyroidism that later progressed to Graves' ophthalmopathy. In DNA, the CDR3 is TGTGCCAGCGCCCCGGGGGGGGCTGGGGCCAACGTCCTGACTTTC. It yields the protein CASAPGGAGANVLTF. Filled out from reference TRBV7-9 and TRBJ2-6, the complete variable domain reads DTGVSQNPRHKITKRGQNVTFRCDPISEHNRLYWYRQTLGQGPEFLTYFQNEAQLEKSRLLSDRFSAERPKGSFSTLEIQRTEQGDSAMYLCASAPGGAGANVLTFGAGSRLTVL.